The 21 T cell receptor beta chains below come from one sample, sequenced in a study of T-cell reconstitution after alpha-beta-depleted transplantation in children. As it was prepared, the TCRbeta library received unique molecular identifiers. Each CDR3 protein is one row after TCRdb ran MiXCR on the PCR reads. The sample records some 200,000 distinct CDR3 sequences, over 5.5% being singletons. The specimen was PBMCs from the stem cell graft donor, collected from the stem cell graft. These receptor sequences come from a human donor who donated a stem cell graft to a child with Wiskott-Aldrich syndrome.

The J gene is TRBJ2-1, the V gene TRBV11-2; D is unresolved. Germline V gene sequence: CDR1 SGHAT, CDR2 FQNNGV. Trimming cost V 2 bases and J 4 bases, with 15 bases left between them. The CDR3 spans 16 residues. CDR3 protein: CASSLSISALYNEQFF. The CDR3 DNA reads TGTGCCAGCAGCTTATCTATTTCCGCCCTGTACAATGAGCAGTTCTTC.

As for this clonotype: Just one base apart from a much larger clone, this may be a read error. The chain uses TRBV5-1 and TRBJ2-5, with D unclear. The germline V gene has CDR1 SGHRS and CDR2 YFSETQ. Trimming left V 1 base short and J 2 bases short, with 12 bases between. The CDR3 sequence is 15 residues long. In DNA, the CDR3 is TGCGCCAGCAGCTTGTATCCGCCGGTACAAGAGACCCAGTACTTC. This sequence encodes CASSLYPPVQETQYF.

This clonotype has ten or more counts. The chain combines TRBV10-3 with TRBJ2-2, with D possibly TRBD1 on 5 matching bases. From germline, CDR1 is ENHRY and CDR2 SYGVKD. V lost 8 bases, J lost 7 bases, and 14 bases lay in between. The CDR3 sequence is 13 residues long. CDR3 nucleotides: TGTGCCATCGCAGCAGGGTCGGACGGGGAGCTGTTTTTT. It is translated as CAIAAGSDGELFF.

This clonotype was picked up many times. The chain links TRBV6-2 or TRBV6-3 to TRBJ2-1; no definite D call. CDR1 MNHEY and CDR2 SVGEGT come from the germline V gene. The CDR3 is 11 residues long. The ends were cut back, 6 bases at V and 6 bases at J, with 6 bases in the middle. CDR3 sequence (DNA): TGTGCCAGCAGCAATAGCAATGAGCAGTTCTTC. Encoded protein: CASSNSNEQFF.

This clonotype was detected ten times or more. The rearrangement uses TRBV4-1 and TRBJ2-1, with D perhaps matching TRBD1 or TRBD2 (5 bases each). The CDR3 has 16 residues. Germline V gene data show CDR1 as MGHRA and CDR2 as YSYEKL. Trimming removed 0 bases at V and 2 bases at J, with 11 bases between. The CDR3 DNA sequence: TGCGCCAGCAGCCAAGAGGGGGTTGCCGCCTACAATGAGCAGTTCTTC. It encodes CASSQEGVAAYNEQFF.

For the CDR3, the DNA is TGTGCCAGCAGCTTAGCGTGGGGGAACACTGAAGCTTTCTTT. It translates to CASSLAWGNTEAFF. This rearrangement joins TRBV7-8 to TRBJ1-1; D is unclear. Germline V gives CDR1 SGHVS, CDR2 FQNEAQ. This CDR3 region has 14 residues. Trimming removed 0 bases at V and 1 base at J, with 6 bases between.

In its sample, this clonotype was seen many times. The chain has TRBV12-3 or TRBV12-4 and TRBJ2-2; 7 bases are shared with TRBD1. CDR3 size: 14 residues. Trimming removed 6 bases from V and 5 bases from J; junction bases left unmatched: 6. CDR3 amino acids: CASRETGITGELFF. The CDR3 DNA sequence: TGTGCCAGCAGAGAGACAGGGATTACCGGGGAGCTGTTTTTT.

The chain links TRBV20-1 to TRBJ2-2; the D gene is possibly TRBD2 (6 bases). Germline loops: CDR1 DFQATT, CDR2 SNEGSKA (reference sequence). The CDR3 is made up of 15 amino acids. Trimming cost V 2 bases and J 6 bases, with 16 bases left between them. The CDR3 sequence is CSARPGTRQAGELFF. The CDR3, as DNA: TGCAGTGCTAGACCTGGGACTCGCCAGGCCGGGGAGCTGTTTTTT.

The CDR3 nucleotides are TGTGCCAGCTCACCACCGAAAGTCCACCCGAACACTGAAGCTTTCTTT. This codes for CASSPPKVHPNTEAFF. The rearrangement links TRBV18 to TRBJ1-1; D is unclear. Germline V CDR1 and CDR2: KGHSH, LQKENI. This CDR3 has 16 amino acids. Deletions cut 0 bases from V and 1 base from J, with 12 bases between.

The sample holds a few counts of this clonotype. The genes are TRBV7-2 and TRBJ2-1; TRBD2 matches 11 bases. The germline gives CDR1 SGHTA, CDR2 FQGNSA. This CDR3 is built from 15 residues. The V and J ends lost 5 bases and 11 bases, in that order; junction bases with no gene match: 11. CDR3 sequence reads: CASSRAGLAGGQQFF. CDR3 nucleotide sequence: TGTGCCAGCAGCCGGGCCGGGCTAGCGGGAGGCCAGCAGTTCTTC.

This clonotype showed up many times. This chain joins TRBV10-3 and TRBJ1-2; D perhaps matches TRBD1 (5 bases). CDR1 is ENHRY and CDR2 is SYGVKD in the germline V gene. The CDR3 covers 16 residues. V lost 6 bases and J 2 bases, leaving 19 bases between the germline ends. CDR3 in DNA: TGTGCCATCAGAATAGACCGACAGCTAGGGAACTATGGCTACACCTTC. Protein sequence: CAIRIDRQLGNYGYTF.

CDR3 in amino acids: CASSLVSRGGYEQYF. CDR3 nucleotide sequence: TGTGCCAGCAGCCTTGTTTCCCGGGGAGGGTACGAGCAGTACTTC. The rearrangement uses TRBV4-2 and TRBJ2-7; the match to TRBD2 covers 7 bases. CDR1 is LGHNA and CDR2 is YNFKEQ in the germline V gene. The V gene end was trimmed by 4 bases and the J gene end by 4 bases; junction bases not matched to a gene: 10. CDR3 size: 15 residues.

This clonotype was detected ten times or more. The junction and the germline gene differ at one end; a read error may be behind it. The CDR3 DNA reads TGCAGTGCCCTTCGGACTAGCGGTCCCACCAGGGTCTTC. Protein product: CSALRTSGPTRVF. This rearrangement joins TRBV20-1 to TRBJ2-1, with 10 positions matching TRBD2. The V gene's germline CDR1 is DFQATT and CDR2 SNEGSKA (reference sequence). The length of the CDR3 is 13 residues.

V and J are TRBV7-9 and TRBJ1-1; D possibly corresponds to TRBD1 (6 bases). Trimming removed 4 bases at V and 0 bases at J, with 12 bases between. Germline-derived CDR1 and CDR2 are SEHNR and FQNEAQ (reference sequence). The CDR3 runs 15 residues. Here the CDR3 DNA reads TGTGCCAGCAGCTCCAAGGGGGGGGTGAACACTGAAGCTTTCTTT. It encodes CASSSKGGVNTEAFF.

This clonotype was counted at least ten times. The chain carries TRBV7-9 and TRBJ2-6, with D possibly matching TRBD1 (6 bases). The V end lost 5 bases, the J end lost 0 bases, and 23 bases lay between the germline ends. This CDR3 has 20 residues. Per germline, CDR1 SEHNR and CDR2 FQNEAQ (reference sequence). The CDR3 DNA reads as TGTGCCAGCAGCCCACGACCGATGACAGGACGCTACTCTGGGGCCAACGTCCTGACTTTC. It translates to CASSPRPMTGRYSGANVLTF.

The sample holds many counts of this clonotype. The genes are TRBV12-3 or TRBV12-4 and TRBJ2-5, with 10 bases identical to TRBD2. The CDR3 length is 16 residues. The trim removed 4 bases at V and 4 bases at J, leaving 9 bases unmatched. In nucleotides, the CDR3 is TGTGCCAGCAGTTCCATCCTAGCGGGGGTTGGAGAGACCCAGTACTTC. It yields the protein CASSSILAGVGETQYF.

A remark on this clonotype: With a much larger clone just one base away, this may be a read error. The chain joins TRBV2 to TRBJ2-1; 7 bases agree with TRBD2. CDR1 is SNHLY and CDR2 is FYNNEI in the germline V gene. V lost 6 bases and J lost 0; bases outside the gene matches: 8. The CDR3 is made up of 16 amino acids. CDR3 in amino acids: CASSHGSSGSYNEQFF. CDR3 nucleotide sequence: TGTGCCAGCAGCCATGGGTCTAGCGGCTCCTACAATGAGCAGTTCTTC.

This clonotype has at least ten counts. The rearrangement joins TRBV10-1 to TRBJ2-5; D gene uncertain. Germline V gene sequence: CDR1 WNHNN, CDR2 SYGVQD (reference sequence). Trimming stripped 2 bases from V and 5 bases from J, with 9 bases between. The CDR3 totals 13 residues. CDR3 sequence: CASSEDWVETQYF. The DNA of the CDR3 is TGCGCCAGCAGTGAGGACTGGGTTGAGACCCAGTACTTC.

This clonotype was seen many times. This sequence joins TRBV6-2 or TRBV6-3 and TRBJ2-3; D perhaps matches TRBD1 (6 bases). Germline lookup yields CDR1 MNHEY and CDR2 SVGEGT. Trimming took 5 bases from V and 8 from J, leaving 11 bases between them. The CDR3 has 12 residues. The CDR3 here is CASSLGTPTQYF. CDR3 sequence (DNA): TGTGCCAGCAGTCTCGGGACACCTACGCAGTATTTT.

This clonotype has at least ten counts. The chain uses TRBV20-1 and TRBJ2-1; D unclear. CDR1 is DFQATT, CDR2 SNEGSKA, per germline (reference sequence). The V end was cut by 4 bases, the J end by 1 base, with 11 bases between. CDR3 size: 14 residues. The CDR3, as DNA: TGCAGTGCTAACGAATTTAATTCCTACAATGAGCAGTTCTTC. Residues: CSANEFNSYNEQFF.

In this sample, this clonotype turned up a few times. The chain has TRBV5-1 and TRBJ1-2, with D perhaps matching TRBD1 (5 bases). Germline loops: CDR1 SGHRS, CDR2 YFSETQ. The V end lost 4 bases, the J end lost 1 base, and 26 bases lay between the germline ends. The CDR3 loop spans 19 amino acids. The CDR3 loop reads CASSPYPTDSPTRNYGYTF. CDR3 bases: TGCGCCAGCAGCCCCTATCCGACAGATAGCCCGACGCGTAACTATGGCTACACCTTC.